The 15 T cell receptor beta chains listed next were all sequenced from one sample in a study of T cells expressing NK-cell markers. TCRdb reprocessed the 5' RACE reads, keeping one entry per CDR3 protein, no DNA. Its clone listing holds a few hundred thousand distinct CDR3 sequences. Sequences were obtained from blood T cells: a sorted CD56 or NKG2C T cell subset, CD4+ or CD8+ T cells, or bulk PBMC T cells (not recorded which). The receptors originated from a man between 18 and 35 years old in good health.

The V and J genes are TRBV5-1 and TRBJ2-4; without DNA, the TCRdb call of TRBD1 cannot be checked. CDR1 is SGHRS, CDR2 YFSETQ, per germline. The CDR3 spans 13 residues. CDR3 in amino acids: CASSLAVQGFQYF.

This chain links TRBV27 with TRBJ2-5. Germline CDR1 and CDR2: MNHEY and SMNVEV (reference sequence). This CDR3 is 13 amino acids long. The CDR3 is CASSLSAPETQYF.

The chain combines TRBV5-1 with TRBJ2-1; TCRdb designates TRBD1, a call that cannot be tested without DNA. Germline lookup yields CDR1 SGHRS and CDR2 YFSETQ. The CDR3 length is 16 residues. Here the CDR3 reads CASSLHGDRGYNEQFF.

CDR3 sequence reads: CASRTGESYEQYF. The chain links TRBV5-1 to TRBJ2-7; TCRdb indicates TRBD1, and absent DNA this call remains unverified. This CDR3 is 13 amino acids long. Germline V lookup: CDR1 SGHRS, CDR2 YFSETQ.

This chain uses TRBV5-1 with TRBJ2-5. The germline V gene encodes CDR1 SGHRS and CDR2 YFSETQ. The CDR3 contains 15 residues. The CDR3 sequence: CASSSIDKLGETQYF.

The chain couples TRBV5-4 to TRBJ2-1; TCRdb's D call, TRBD2, is unchecked because there is no DNA. The CDR3 covers 16 residues. Per the germline V gene, CDR1 is SGHNT and CDR2 is YYREEE (reference sequence). The CDR3 sequence: CASSFPGTSVNNEQFF. Full variable domain (missing parts from reference TRBV5-4 and TRBJ2-1): ETGVTQSPTHLIKTRGQQVTLRCSSQSGHNTVSWYQQALGQGPQFIFQYYREEENGRGNFPPRFSGLQFPNYSSELNVNALELDDSALYLCASSFPGTSVNNEQFFGPGTRLTVL.

The V and J genes are TRBV9 and TRBJ1-1; TCRdb's assignment of TRBD1 cannot be checked, as there is no DNA. The germline gives CDR1 SGDLS, CDR2 YYNGEE. The CDR3 is 13 residues long. The CDR3 sequence is CASSDLTGTEAFF.

The chain links TRBV6-5 to TRBJ2-3; without DNA, the TCRdb call of TRBD1 cannot be checked. The CDR3 runs 15 residues. The germline V gene encodes CDR1 MNHEY and CDR2 SVGAGI. This CDR3 is CASSYSSRDPDTQYF.

This rearrangement joins TRBV28 to TRBJ2-2; TCRdb's D call of TRBD2 is untestable without DNA. CDR1 and CDR2 (germline): MDHEN, SYDVKM. CDR3 size: 16 residues. The CDR3 loop reads CASSSPRTSGEEELFF.

The CDR3 is CASSSRDRDHSPLHF. The V and J genes are TRBV7-8 and TRBJ1-6; TCRdb lists TRBD1, though no DNA is available to test this call. This CDR3 has 15 residues. The V gene's germline CDR1 is SGHVS and CDR2 FQNEAQ. The full variable domain, with the rest looked up from reference TRBV7-8 and TRBJ1-6, is GAGVSQSPRYKVAKRGQDVALRCDPISGHVSLFWYQQALGQGPEFLTYFQNEAQLDKSGLPSDRFFAERPEGSVSTLKIQRTQQEDSAVYLCASSSRDRDHSPLHFGNGTRLTVT.

The chain has TRBV4-1 and TRBJ2-2; absent DNA, TCRdb's TRBD2 call cannot be checked. Germline CDR1 reads MGHRA; CDR2 reads YSYEKL. The CDR3 totals 18 residues. The CDR3 protein is CASSQGMGWRERSGELFF.

This chain uses TRBV7-3 with TRBJ2-2. The germline CDR1 and CDR2 sequences are SGHTA and FQGTGA. The CDR3 is 14 residues long. The CDR3 sequence: CASSLSDTAGELFF.

The chain has TRBV7-9 and TRBJ1-1. Per the germline V gene, CDR1 is SEHNR and CDR2 is FQNEAQ (reference sequence). This CDR3 has 14 residues. The CDR3 here is CASRRDGMNTEAFF.

CDR3 sequence: CASPEGATYNEQFF. The rearrangement links TRBV9 to TRBJ2-1; TCRdb calls TRBD1, which cannot be checked without DNA. The CDR3 has 14 residues. CDR1 and CDR2 (germline): SGDLS, YYNGEE.

The chain carries TRBV15 and TRBJ2-4; lacking DNA, the TRBD2 call made by TCRdb goes unchecked. Germline V gene data show CDR1 as LNHNV and CDR2 as YYDKDF (reference sequence). The CDR3 contains 17 residues. CDR3 in amino acids: CATSRVLGGLAKNIQYF.